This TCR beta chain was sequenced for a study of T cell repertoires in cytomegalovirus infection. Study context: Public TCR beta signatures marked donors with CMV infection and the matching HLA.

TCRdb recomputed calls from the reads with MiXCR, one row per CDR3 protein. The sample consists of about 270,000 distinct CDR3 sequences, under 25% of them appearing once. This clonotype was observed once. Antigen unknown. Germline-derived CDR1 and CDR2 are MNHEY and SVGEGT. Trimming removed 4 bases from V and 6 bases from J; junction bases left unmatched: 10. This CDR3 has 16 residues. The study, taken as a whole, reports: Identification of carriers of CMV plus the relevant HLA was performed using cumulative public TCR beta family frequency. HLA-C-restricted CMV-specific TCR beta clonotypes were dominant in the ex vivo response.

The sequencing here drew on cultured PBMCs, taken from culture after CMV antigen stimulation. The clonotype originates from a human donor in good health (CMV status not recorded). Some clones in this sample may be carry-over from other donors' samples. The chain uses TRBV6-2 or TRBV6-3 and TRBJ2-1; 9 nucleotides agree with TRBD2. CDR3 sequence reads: CASSSTGAGGPNEQFF. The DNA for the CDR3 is TGTGCCAGCAGTTCCACGGGAGCGGGAGGTCCCAATGAGCAGTTCTTC.